These T cell receptor beta chains were read from a single sample in a study of T cell clonotyping in hematopoietic cell transplantation. Here immunoSEQ multiplex PCR was the method, and the copy in TCRdb shows in-frame clones only, minus some. The table lists around 15,000 clones, 85% to 90% of them singletons. Material: PBMCs, obtained 100 days after allogeneic stem cell transplant. The receptors shown here come from a male patient between 55 and 70 years old who had an allogeneic stem cell transplant from a related donor, so the T cells may come from the graft donor. Some clones in this sample may be carry-over from other donors' samples. CDR3s include the opening cysteine and the closing phenylalanine or tryptophan. The D gene is left open where the match is weak. The listing skips clone size in some rows; elsewhere it reads once, few, many or a size class.

- TRBJ2-7 15 few TRBV6-5 TGTGCCAGCAGCCCCCTACAGGGTGTATCCTACGAGCAGTACTTC CASSPLQGVSYEQYF
- TRBJ2-7 15 - TRBV6-6 TGTGCCAGCAAAGCCGGGACTGCGAGCTCCTACGAGCAGTACTTC CASKAGTASSYEQYF
- TRBJ1-4 14 - TRBV29-1 TGCAGCGTTGAAGATAGAAGCCCTTATGAAAAACTGTTTTTT CSVEDRSPYEKLFF
TRBD1 TRBJ2-3 14 - TRBV29-1 TGCAGCGTAGGGACAGTTTCTAGCACAGATACGCAGTATTTT CSVGTVSSTDTQYF
- TRBJ2-5 14 - TRBV7-2 TGTGCCAGCAGCATGGGACAACCGGGAGAGACCCAGTACTTC CASSMGQPGETQYF
- TRBJ2-1 13 once TRBV30 TGTGCCTGGAGTTTCGGTGCCTACAATGAGCAGTTCTTC CAWSFGAYNEQFF
- TRBJ1-4 14 - TRBV11-2 TGTGCCAGCAGCCTCCTGTCAGACCAAGAAAAACTGTTTTTT CASSLLSDQEKLFF
- TRBJ2-1 12 few TRBV19 TGTGCCAGTAGTATGAGGCTCAATGAGCAGTTCTTC CASSMRLNEQFF
- TRBJ2-7 15 - TRBV5-6 TGTGCCAGCAGGGTCGCTGGGACGGAATACTACGAGCAGTACTTC CASRVAGTEYYEQYF
- TRBJ2-7 11 - TRBV7-2 TGTGCCAGCAGCTCCTACTACGAGCAGTACTTC CASSSYYEQYF
TRBD1 TRBJ1-4 17 - TRBV4-3 TGCGCCAGCAGCCAGGCCCCGGACAGGGTTAGGGATGAAAAACTGTTTTTT CASSQAPDRVRDEKLFF
- TRBJ1-4 14 - TRBV2 TGTGCCAGCAACGACGCGGCACGAGGTGAAAAACTGTTTTTT CASNDAARGEKLFF
- TRBJ2-7 13 once TRBV7-2 TGTGCCAGCAGCTCACCACCGTCCGGGTCCGCGCACTTC CASSSPPSGSAHF
- TRBJ2-7 12 - TRBV5-6 TGTGCCAGCAGCTTGTCTTCCTACGAGCAGTACTTC CASSLSSYEQYF
- TRBJ1-1 14 - TRBV11-3 TGTGCCAGCAGCTTGAAGTTCCAGCGGGTGACAGCTTTCTTT CASSLKFQRVTAFF
- TRBJ1-1 14 - TRBV5-1 TGCGCCAGCAGGGAGTTAACAGTGAACACTGAAGCTTTCTTT CASRELTVNTEAFF
- TRBJ1-1 13 - TRBV10-3 TGTGCCATCAGTGCAACAGGAGGAACTGAAGCTTTCTTT CAISATGGTEAFF
- TRBJ2-2 13 - TRBV30 TGTGCCTGGGGCCGACATAGGTCCGGGGAGCTGTTTTTT CAWGRHRSGELFF
- TRBJ1-2 15 - TRBV5-6 TGTGCCAGCAGCTCTGACACCACCAGGGGTTATGGCTACACCTTC CASSSDTTRGYGYTF
TRBD2 TRBJ2-3 16 - TRBV11-3 TGTGCCAGCAGCTTATATTTAGCGGGGGGAGCAGATACGCAGTATTTT CASSLYLAGGADTQYF
- TRBJ1-5 13 - TRBV6-1 TGTGCCAGCAGCTGGCAGGGTCCCAGGGCGGACCATTTT CASSWQGPRADHF
- TRBJ1-1 14 - TRBV27 TGTGCCAGCAGATCCCCTCTCCGGAACACTGAAGCTTTCTTT CASRSPLRNTEAFF
- TRBJ2-7 15 - TRBV5-6 TGTGCCAGCAGCTTGATCGGGATCAGTTCCTACGAGCAGTACTTC CASSLIGISSYEQYF
- TRBJ2-5 12 - TRBV4-1 TGCGCCAGCAGCCAAGTACGAGAGACCCAGTACTTC CASSQVRETQYF
- TRBJ1-1 14 - TRBV28 TGTGCCAGCAGCCCATCAGGGTTGAACACTGAAGCTTTCTTT CASSPSGLNTEAFF
- TRBJ1-5 15 - TRBV6-5 TGTGCCAGCAGACGAACCGGGACTGACAATCAGCCCCAGCATTTT CASRRTGTDNQPQHF
TRBD2 TRBJ2-5 13 - TRBV7-2 TGTGCCAGCAGAATCACGGGGGGAGAGACCCAGTACTTC CASRITGGETQYF
- TRBJ1-3 11 once TRBV9 TGTGCCAGCAGCACTGGAAACACCATATATTTT CASSTGNTIYF
- TRBJ2-1 15 once TRBV28 TGTGCCAGCAGTGAGACACACAGCTCCTACAATGAGCAGTTCTTC CASSETHSSYNEQFF
TRBD1 TRBJ1-2 14 few TRBV27 TGTGCCAGCAGTTCGCTCACAGGGGGCTATGGCTACACCTTC CASSSLTGGYGYTF
- TRBJ1-1 13 - TRBV11-1 TGTGCCAGCAGCTCGGCACGGGGCGGTGAAGCTTTCTTT CASSSARGGEAFF
TRBD1 TRBJ2-2 11 - TRBV30 TGTGCCTCGGGACAGGGCGGGGAGCTGTTTTTT CASGQGGELFF
- TRBJ2-2 18 - TRBV27 TGTGCCAGCAGTTTACTCGACCCGGGCAGACCAAGTGGCGGGGAGCTGTTTTTT CASSLLDPGRPSGGELFF
TRBD1 TRBJ1-2 15 - TRBV5-6 TGTGCCAGCACCAGGGACAGGGTCGGTAACTATGGCTACACCTTC CASTRDRVGNYGYTF
TRBD1 TRBJ1-2 14 - TRBV6-4 TGTGCCAGCAGTGACTCGGACAGGGGTTATGGCTACACCTTC CASSDSDRGYGYTF
- TRBJ1-1 12 - TRBV7-2 TGTGCCAGCAGCGAGACAGGCGTTGAAGCTTTCTTT CASSETGVEAFF